This TCR beta chain was obtained from a study of blood T cell repertoires in COVID-19. Whole-study context: Sources were T cells, B-cell-depleted T cells, or PBMCs; the material itself was cDNA or gDNA.

Trimming removed 3 bases from V and 2 bases from J; junction bases left unmatched: 3. Per germline, CDR1 MDHEN and CDR2 SYDVKM. The CDR3 sequence is 16 residues long. This clone was counted once. The data were produced by immunoSEQ multiplex PCR, yet TCRdb's version contains in-frame clones alone and is incomplete. The profile shows about 210,000 clones, just over 85% of them singletons. V is TRBV28 and J is TRBJ1-6, with 8 bases aligning to TRBD1. Sequencing was done on a sample of peripheral blood. This TCR derives from a man aged 18-30 years with active or convalescent COVID-19. In nucleotides, the CDR3 is TGTGCCAGCAGTTTTCGACAGGGGACCTATAATTCACCCCTCCACTTT. Protein product: CASSFRQGTYNSPLHF.